The entry below describes one T cell receptor beta chain. The V gene's germline CDR1 is LNHDA and CDR2 SQIVND (reference sequence). The CDR3 consists of 12 residues. Trimming cost V 6 bases and J 3 bases; bases outside gene matches: 2. The data originate from a study of blood T cell repertoires in COVID-19. Study-level information: The analysed material was cDNA or gDNA that came from T cells, B-cell-depleted T cells, or PBMCs.

In the authors' workflow: Estimated nucleated cell counts came from reference gene primer amplification. Profiled with immunoSEQ multiplex PCR; TCRdb holds only in-frame clones, not every one. From that table come the V and J calls and clone size; the DNA was used to work out D and trimming. In the table there are roughly 230,000 clones, roughly 84% of which are singletons. The TCR sequence derives from a woman aged 80 or over with COVID-19, enrolled during active disease. The sample taken for sequencing was peripheral blood. The chain combines TRBV19 with TRBJ2-7; 7 bases fit TRBD1. CDR3 nucleotides: TGTGCCAGTAGACAGGGGAACTACGAGCAGTACTTC. It translates to CASRQGNYEQYF.